This entry concerns a single TCR beta chain. The data are from a study of blood T cell repertoires in COVID-19. Whole-study context: Some COVID-19 samples were acute and others convalescent; all came from the United States, Italy and Spain. T cells, B-cell-depleted T cells, or PBMCs provided the cDNA or gDNA that served as material.

As handled by the study authors: Reference gene primer amplification gave estimated nucleated cell counts. Profiled with immunoSEQ multiplex PCR; TCRdb holds only in-frame clones, not every one. The V and J calls and clone size were taken over from that table, and D and trimming were inferred from the DNA. The data show about 74,000 clones, with roughly 70% seen just once and about 21% held by the top ten. Germline CDR1 reads MNHEY; CDR2 reads SVGAGI. This CDR3 spans 15 amino acids. Trimming took 7 bases from V and 6 from J; bases not matched to a gene: 8. V and J are TRBV6-5 and TRBJ2-7; 14 nucleotides agree with TRBD2. The specimen sequenced was peripheral blood. This sequence originates from a man between 65 and 85 years old with acute or convalescent COVID-19. In DNA, the CDR3 is TGTGCCAGCAACCTAGCCGGGACTAGCGGGAGCGAGCAGTACTTC. Translation: CASNLAGTSGSEQYF.